This T cell receptor beta chain was found in a study of T cells in Graves' hyperthyroidism and ophthalmopathy. Findings and caveats of the study: Ophthalmopathy was distinguished from stable hyperthyroidism by 13 V-J signatures. It was a median around 6 months before onset that the model predicted ophthalmopathy.

Authors of the study amplified TCR beta CDR3 regions from RNA transcripts. TCR CDR3 underwent first-round RT-PCR with the HTBI primer set. Each CDR3 protein gets one entry after TCRdb re-called the multiplex PCR reads with MiXCR. The data hold some 720,000 distinct CDR3 sequences, with about 16% observed a single time. This clonotype was picked up many times. What it recognizes is unknown. CDR3 length equals 15 residues. V was trimmed by 6 bases and J by 1 base, leaving 17 bases between them. Germline-derived CDR1 and CDR2 are DFQATT and SNEGSKA (reference sequence). Graves' hyperthyroidism is called stable when ophthalmopathy does not progress within 18 months.

The chain has TRBV20-1 and TRBJ2-3; D uncertain. This sequence was found in a man younger than 35 with Graves' hyperthyroidism. The material sequenced was blood. CDR3 coding DNA: TGCAGTGCCAGAACCCGACGGACCCGCACAGATACGCAGTATTTT. Protein: CSARTRRTRTDTQYF.